The 26 T cell receptor beta chains reported below all come from one sample, sequenced in a study of shared clonotypes between healthy human individuals. Measured with immunoSEQ multiplex PCR; TCRdb has only the in-frame clones, and not every one. The sample lists about 320,000 clones; around nine tenths were seen once. Source material: memory CD8+ T cells sorted from blood. As for subset: CD45RO+ cells pooled with CCR7-negative TemRA cells. The receptor set was obtained from a man between 18 and 29 years old in good health.

The rearrangement joins TRBV10-2 to TRBJ2-7; TRBD1 aligns across 7 bases. The CDR3 sequence is 14 residues long. In germline, CDR1 is WSHSY, CDR2 SAAADI. J was trimmed by 7 bases and V by 6 bases; bases with no gene match: 12. The CDR3 nucleotides are TGCGCCAGCAGCCCCGGCAGGGGGATTGGAGAGCAGTACTTC. It is translated as CASSPGRGIGEQYF.

This chain joins TRBV5-4 and TRBJ2-7, with D perhaps being TRBD1 or TRBD2 (5 bases each). Trimming left V 0 bases short and J 6 bases short, with 7 bases between. Germline V gene sequence: CDR1 SGHNT, CDR2 YYREEE (reference sequence). The CDR3 covers 12 residues. For the CDR3, the DNA is TGTGCCAGCAGCTTGGGAGGGGTCGAGCAGTACTTC. Protein product: CASSLGGVEQYF.

V gene TRBV28 combines with J gene TRBJ2-2; D is unclear. Germline V gene lookup returns CDR1 MDHEN and CDR2 SYDVKM. The CDR3 totals 15 residues. Trimming left V 3 bases short and J 3 bases short, with 11 bases between. CDR3 bases: TGTGCCAGCAGTTTGTTTTTCCAGTACACCGGGGAGCTGTTTTTT. As protein: CASSLFFQYTGELFF.

The chain employs TRBV7-9 and TRBJ2-7; D is unclear. V lost 5 bases and J lost 0, with 8 bases in between. Germline assignment: CDR1 SEHNR and CDR2 FQNEAQ (reference sequence). There are 13 residues in the CDR3. This CDR3 reads CASSSAGSYEQYF. DNA for the CDR3: TGTGCCAGCAGCAGCGCAGGCTCCTACGAGCAGTACTTC.

V is TRBV7-9 and J is TRBJ1-2, with a weak D call TRBD1 (5 bases). This CDR3 has 16 residues. Germline-derived CDR1 and CDR2 are SEHNR and FQNEAQ (reference sequence). Trimming stripped 2 bases from V and 4 bases from J, with 17 bases between. The CDR3 spells CASSLSWQDILYGYTF. CDR3 bases: TGTGCCAGCAGCTTATCCTGGCAGGACATCCTCTATGGCTACACCTTC.

This chain uses TRBV13 with TRBJ2-7; TRBD1 aligns across 9 bases. Germline loops: CDR1 PRHDT, CDR2 FYEKMQ (reference sequence). The CDR3 covers 14 residues. Trimming took 5 bases from V and 4 from J; bases not matched to a gene: 6. The CDR3 region is CASSGQGIGYEQYF. The CDR3 nucleotides are TGTGCCAGCAGCGGACAGGGGATCGGGTACGAGCAGTACTTC.

The chain employs TRBV28 and TRBJ1-1, with D unclear. Germline V gene sequence: CDR1 MDHEN, CDR2 SYDVKM. The CDR3 is 12 amino acids. Trimming cost V 5 bases and J 5 bases, with 9 bases left between them. The CDR3 sequence: CASSISSTEAFF. As DNA, the CDR3 is TGTGCCAGCAGTATCTCGAGTACTGAAGCTTTCTTT.

This rearrangement joins TRBV10-3 to TRBJ2-7; D not resolved. CDR1 and CDR2 from the germline V gene are ENHRY and SYGVKD. There are 16 residues in the CDR3. The V and J ends lost 0 bases and 5 bases respectively, with 17 bases between them. The CDR3 DNA reads as TGTGCCATCAGTGAGTCGGGTGGTCCGGGCCCCCACGAGCAGTACTTC. Translation: CAISESGGPGPHEQYF.

The rearrangement uses TRBV9 and TRBJ2-7; D unresolved. The length of the CDR3 is 15 residues. Germline CDR1 reads SGDLS; CDR2 reads YYNGEE. Between the trimmed V and J ends, which lost 7 bases and 2 bases, there was a span of 19 bases. The CDR3 sequence: CASSPPETAAYEQYF. CDR3 nucleotide sequence: TGTGCCAGCTCTCCTCCAGAGACGGCCGCCTACGAGCAGTACTTC. Together with reference TRBV9 and TRBJ2-7, the CDR3 gives the full variable domain: DSGVTQTPKHLITATGQRVTLRCSPRSGDLSVYWYQQSLDQGLQFLIQYYNGEERAKGNILERFSAQQFPDLHSELNLSSLELGDSALYFCASSPPETAAYEQYFGPGTRLTVT.

Points on this clone: Other DNA sequences in the same sample also yield this CDR3. V and J are TRBV6-5 and TRBJ2-7; no clear D. The V end was cut by 0 bases, the J end by 6 bases, with 6 bases between. CDR1 is MNHEY and CDR2 is SVGAGI in the germline V gene. CDR3 length: 12 amino acids. The CDR3 coding sequence is TGTGCCAGCAGTTACTCCGGTGGCGAGCAGTACTTC. Its translation: CASSYSGGEQYF.

The chain recombines TRBV27 with TRBJ2-7; 12 bases fit TRBD2. This CDR3 has 15 residues. Germline-derived CDR1 and CDR2 are MNHEY and SMNVEV (reference sequence). With 2 bases clipped from V and 4 bases from J, the junction kept 3 bases outside the gene matches. The CDR3 reads CASSLATSGSYEQYF. CDR3 bases: TGTGCCAGCAGTTTAGCGACTAGCGGGAGTTACGAGCAGTACTTC.

The chain couples TRBV27 to TRBJ1-5; D uncertain. Germline assignment: CDR1 MNHEY and CDR2 SMNVEV (reference sequence). The V and J ends lost 6 bases and 8 bases respectively, with 11 bases between them. The CDR3 covers 12 residues. CDR3 sequence (DNA): TGTGCCAGCAGCTTACCCGGGGAGCCCCAGCATTTT. Translated: CASSLPGEPQHF.

The chain has TRBV27 and TRBJ2-7; 8 positions agree with TRBD2. The CDR3 is made up of 12 amino acids. Germline assignment: CDR1 MNHEY and CDR2 SMNVEV (reference sequence). After removal of 6 bases from V and 6 bases from J, the junction contained 4 bases not matched to a gene. In nucleotides, the CDR3 is TGTGCCAGCAGCCAGCGGGGGACCGAGCAGTACTTC. Translation: CASSQRGTEQYF.

This clone was seen only once. This sequence joins TRBV6-1 and TRBJ1-1, with unresolved D. The ends were cut back, 3 bases at V and 6 bases at J, with 14 bases in the middle. This CDR3 is built from 14 residues. Germline V gene lookup returns CDR1 MNHNS and CDR2 SASEGT. For the CDR3, the DNA is TGTGCCAGCAGTGATGTGAGTGCGGACGCTGAAGCTTTCTTT. This translates into CASSDVSADAEAFF.

Notes on this clone: An end of the junction differs from the germline gene, which may be a read error. The chain couples TRBV6-5 to TRBJ1-2; D is undetermined. Germline V gene data show CDR1 as MNHEY and CDR2 as SVGAGI. The CDR3 has 14 amino acids. In DNA, the CDR3 is TGTGCCAGCAGCGCCGGTCCTGGTAGCTATGACTACACCTTC. Its protein is CASSAGPGSYDYTF.

Here the CDR3 DNA reads TGTGCCAGCAGCTCTCCATTGGGACAGGGGGCGGAAGGCACAGATACGCAGTATTTT. Protein: CASSSPLGQGAEGTDTQYF. The chain joins TRBV7-9 to TRBJ2-3; 12 bases match TRBD1. V dropped 4 bases and J dropped 1; count of bases not matched to a gene: 12. Per germline, CDR1 SEHNR and CDR2 FQNEAQ (reference sequence). The CDR3 has 19 residues.

The J gene is TRBJ1-1, the V gene TRBV2, with D possibly matching TRBD1 (5 bases). In germline, CDR1 is SNHLY, CDR2 FYNNEI. The CDR3 is made up of 13 amino acids. V was cut by 1 base and J by 3 bases, with 6 bases left in between. The CDR3 sequence: CASSEGGDTEAFF. The CDR3 DNA is TGTGCCAGCAGTGAAGGAGGGGACACTGAAGCTTTCTTT.

The V call is TRBV7-3, the J call TRBJ1-6; D unresolved. In germline, CDR1 is SGHTA, CDR2 FQGTGA. With 5 bases removed from V and 9 bases from J, the gap between germline ends came to 11 bases. The CDR3 runs to 13 residues. CDR3 region: CASSDYAGSPLHF. The DNA of the CDR3 is TGTGCCAGCAGCGACTACGCAGGTTCACCCCTCCACTTT.

The chain employs TRBV7-9 and TRBJ1-1; D call uncertain. Looked up from germline, CDR1 is SEHNR and CDR2 is FQNEAQ (reference sequence). CDR3 length: 11 amino acids. Trimming took off 3 bases at V and 7 bases at J, with 6 bases between the two ends. CDR3 amino acids: CASSFLNEAFF. The CDR3 DNA is TGTGCCAGCAGCTTCTTAAATGAAGCTTTCTTT.

V is TRBV29-1 and J is TRBJ2-7, with 9 bases identical to TRBD2. CDR3 length: 13 amino acids. The junction had 2 bases not matched to a gene; V was cut back by 3 bases and J by 2 bases. The germline V gene encodes CDR1 SQVTM and CDR2 ANQGSEA. Written as DNA, the CDR3 is TGCAGCGTTGACATAGCGGGAGCCTACGAGCAGTACTTC. Amino acid sequence: CSVDIAGAYEQYF.

The CDR3 region is CASSHPQGYDTEAFF. CDR3 coding DNA: TGCGCCAGCAGCCACCCACAGGGGTATGACACTGAAGCTTTCTTT. The V gene is TRBV4-1, the J gene TRBJ1-1; 7 positions match TRBD1. The CDR3 has 15 amino acids. Looked up from germline, CDR1 is MGHRA and CDR2 is YSYEKL. The J segment lost 3 bases and the V segment lost 3 bases, leaving 7 bases of the junction unmatched.

The chain links TRBV2 to TRBJ2-1; 9 bases map to TRBD2. The CDR3 is made up of 15 amino acids. V lost 1 base, J lost 5 bases, and 3 bases stayed unmatched. The germline V gene has CDR1 SNHLY and CDR2 FYNNEI. The CDR3 sequence: CASSEVAGGNNEQFF. The CDR3, as DNA: TGTGCCAGCAGTGAAGTGGCGGGAGGGAACAATGAGCAGTTCTTC.

The chain combines TRBV4-3 with TRBJ1-6; D unclear. The V gene's germline CDR1 is LGHNA and CDR2 YSLEER. This CDR3 region has 15 residues. V lost 1 base, J lost 6 bases, and 10 bases lay in between. The CDR3 DNA reads TGCGCCAGCAGCCAAGTATGGATACCTAATTCACCCCTCCACTTT. This translates into CASSQVWIPNSPLHF.

This sequence joins TRBV29-1 and TRBJ2-7, with 7 bases matching TRBD2. Germline CDR1 and CDR2: SQVTM and ANQGSEA. The V and J ends lost 4 bases and 2 bases, in that order; junction bases with no gene match: 5. The length of the CDR3 is 13 residues. The DNA for the CDR3 is TGCAGCGTTGGGGGGGGAAGTACCTACGAGCAGTACTTC. It yields the protein CSVGGGSTYEQYF.

CDR3 bases: TGTGCCAGCAGCTCATCTACCCCGGGGGAAGAAGCTTTCTTT. Translation: CASSSSTPGEEAFF. This chain joins TRBV7-9 and TRBJ1-1, with D possibly being TRBD1 (5 bases). Germline CDR1 and CDR2: SEHNR and FQNEAQ (reference sequence). CDR3 length equals 14 residues. The ends were cut back, 4 bases at V and 8 bases at J, with 17 bases in the middle.

V usage is TRBV6-5 and J usage is TRBJ1-4; no clear D gene. Germline V gene sequence: CDR1 MNHEY, CDR2 SVGAGI. This CDR3 comprises 13 residues. V lost 4 bases and J 6 bases, leaving 9 bases between the germline ends. The CDR3 reads CASSLVADEKLFF. CDR3 DNA: TGTGCCAGCAGTTTGGTTGCGGATGAAAAACTGTTTTTT.